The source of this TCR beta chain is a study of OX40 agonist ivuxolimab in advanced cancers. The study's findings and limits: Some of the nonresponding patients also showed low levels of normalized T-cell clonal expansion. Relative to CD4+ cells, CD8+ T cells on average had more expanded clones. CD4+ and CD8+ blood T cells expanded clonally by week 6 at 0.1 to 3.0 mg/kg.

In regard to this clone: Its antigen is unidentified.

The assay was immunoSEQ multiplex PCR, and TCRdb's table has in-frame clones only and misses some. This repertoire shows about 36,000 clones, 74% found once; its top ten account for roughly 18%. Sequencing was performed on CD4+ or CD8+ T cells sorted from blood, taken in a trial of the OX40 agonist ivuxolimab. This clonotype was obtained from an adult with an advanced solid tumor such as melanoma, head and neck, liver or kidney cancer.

The CDR3 DNA follows: TGCGCCAGCAGTCAACCGTCCACGGGACAGGACTACGAGCAGTACTTC. The encoded protein is CASSQPSTGQDYEQYF. The chain is built from TRBV23-1 and TRBJ2-7; TRBD1 matches 8 bases. TRBV23-1 is known as an ORF, though its function is uncertain. V dropped 2 bases and J dropped 3; count of bases not matched to a gene: 9. The CDR3 length is 16 residues.